Only a few counts were recorded for the clone carrying this TCR beta chain. Its specificity is not known. As the sequencing template, cDNA was produced by extracting RNA and reverse transcribing it. TCRdb's table, derived via immunoSEQ multiplex PCR, lists solely in-frame clones and lacks some. Here the sample spans some 220,000 clones, about 58% being singletons. This CDR3 is 14 amino acids long. Germline assignment: CDR1 SGHNT and CDR2 YYREEE (reference sequence). V was trimmed by 4 bases and J by 3 bases, leaving 13 bases between them. Treatment denoted: oral pan-JAK inhibitor, 5-10 mg twice daily. This entry is derived from a study of CD8+ T cells in alopecia areata. Study overall: Patients in the treated group were given tofacitinib by mouth, 5 to 10 mg twice a day. General observations from the study: Numerous expanded lesional clones remained in scalp and blood during tofacitinib. Normal-skin resident alphabeta T cells also appear among scalp sample sequences. The study found higher clonality in lesional than normal scalp, especially in alopecia totalis/universalis.

The chain joins TRBV5-4 to TRBJ1-2; tentatively, D is TRBD1 (5 bases). Specimen: CD4+ T cells sorted from blood, collected at week 4, from a patient treated with tofacitinib. This receptor was taken from a human donor with alopecia areata. CDR3 amino acids: CASSRDSGDYGYTF. Written as DNA, the CDR3 is TGTGCCAGCAGCAGGGACTCGGGGGACTATGGCTACACCTTC.